Detailed here is one T cell receptor beta chain. This sample is drawn from a study of preoperative IRX-2 immunotherapy in early breast cancer. Sequencing used immunoSEQ multiplex PCR; TCRdb keeps in-frame clones, though not all of them. The data hold about 23,000 clones, with 80% to 90% observed a single time. The CDR3 runs to 12 residues. V was clipped by 1 base and J by 10 bases, with 5 bases between them. Germline lookup yields CDR1 SGHTA and CDR2 FQGNSA. Treatment here: preoperative locoregional IRX-2 cytokine immunotherapy. Samples came from a phase Ib trial of preoperative locoregional IRX-2 cytokine immunotherapy.

The sequencing used tumor tissue, collected after IRX-2 immunotherapy. The sequence derives from a human donor with breast cancer. The V gene is TRBV7-2, the J gene TRBJ1-6, with D possibly being TRBD1 (5 bases). CDR3 loop: CASSLEGSPLHF. The CDR3 DNA reads as TGTGCCAGCAGCTTAGAGGGGTCACCCCTCCACTTT.